These 5 T cell receptor beta chains came from one sample sequenced in a study of STAT3 mutations in large granular lymphocyte leukemia (dated by TCRdb to the late 2010s). What the research found in general, with its limitations: Every T-LGLL patient showed at least one immunodominant TCRbeta clonotype, and about half showed multiple immunodominant subclonotypes.

The library was prepared using the immunoSEQ multiplex PCR assay. In its TCRdb copy, this immuneACCESS table keeps in-frame sequences only and misses some clones. Where compared with another copy, unresolved V genes explain less than half of these, and the others have no known cause. The sample table lists approximately 20,000 clones, 80% to 95% of them with a count of one. The ten largest clones capture 45% of the sample. For these receptors, no antigen is known. Sample: peripheral blood mononuclear cells. These receptors all stem from a man aged 60-69 years with T-cell large granular lymphocyte leukemia. Some clones in this sample may be carry-over from other donors' samples. The age is the age at diagnosis.

This clone turned up a few times. The chain uses TRBV5-1 and TRBJ1-5; D ambiguous. The CDR3 runs to 13 residues. Germline CDR1 and CDR2: SGHRS and YFSETQ. Between the trimmed V and J ends, which lost 8 bases and 4 bases, there was a span of 13 bases. DNA of the CDR3: TGCGCCAGTAGTAAGGGATTGAATCAGCCCCAGCATTTT. It encodes CASSKGLNQPQHF.

The V call is TRBV29-1, the J call TRBJ2-5, with D maybe TRBD2 (7 bases). From germline, CDR1 is SQVTM and CDR2 ANQGSEA. The CDR3 has 13 amino acids. Deletions cut 4 bases from V and 4 bases from J, with 13 bases between. CDR3 sequence reads: CSVVGGAGETQYF. CDR3 nucleotide sequence: TGCAGCGTTGTAGGGGGGGCGGGAGAGACCCAGTACTTC.

The CDR3 DNA is TGTGCCAGCAGCGTGATTGGTGTGGGCACAGATACGCAGTATTTT. Its translation: CASSVIGVGTDTQYF. The chain recombines TRBV5-5 with TRBJ2-3; D remains unclear. Germline CDR1 SGHKS, CDR2 YYEKEE (reference sequence). Trimming shortened V by 4 bases and J by 1 base, and 13 bases separated the two germline ends. This CDR3 is built from 15 residues. Looking up the rest from reference TRBV5-5 and TRBJ2-3 gives the full variable domain: DAGVTQSPTHLIKTRGQQVTLRCSPISGHKSVSWYQQVLGQGPQFIFQYYEKEERGRGNFPDRFSARQFPNYSSELNVNALLLGDSALYLCASSVIGVGTDTQYFGPGTRLTVL.

The chain recombines TRBV18 with TRBJ2-7; D remains unclear. The CDR3 has 13 residues. The V gene's germline CDR1 is KGHSH and CDR2 LQKENI. The V gene lost 5 bases and the J gene lost 2 bases, with 10 bases spanning the gap. As DNA, the CDR3 is TGTGCCAGCTCAGGGCAGGTAACCTACGAGCAGTACTTC. Its translation is CASSGQVTYEQYF.

This clone was counted a single time. The rearrangement links TRBV10-2 to TRBJ2-1, with TRBD2 matching over 9 bases. With V trimmed by 5 bases and J by 9 bases, 14 bases remained unmatched. The CDR3 is made up of 16 amino acids. Germline V gene data show CDR1 as WSHSY and CDR2 as SAAADI. CDR3 in amino acids: CASSSGAGGPSGEQFF. CDR3 DNA sequence: TGCGCCAGCAGTTCGGGGGCGGGAGGGCCCTCGGGTGAGCAGTTCTTC.